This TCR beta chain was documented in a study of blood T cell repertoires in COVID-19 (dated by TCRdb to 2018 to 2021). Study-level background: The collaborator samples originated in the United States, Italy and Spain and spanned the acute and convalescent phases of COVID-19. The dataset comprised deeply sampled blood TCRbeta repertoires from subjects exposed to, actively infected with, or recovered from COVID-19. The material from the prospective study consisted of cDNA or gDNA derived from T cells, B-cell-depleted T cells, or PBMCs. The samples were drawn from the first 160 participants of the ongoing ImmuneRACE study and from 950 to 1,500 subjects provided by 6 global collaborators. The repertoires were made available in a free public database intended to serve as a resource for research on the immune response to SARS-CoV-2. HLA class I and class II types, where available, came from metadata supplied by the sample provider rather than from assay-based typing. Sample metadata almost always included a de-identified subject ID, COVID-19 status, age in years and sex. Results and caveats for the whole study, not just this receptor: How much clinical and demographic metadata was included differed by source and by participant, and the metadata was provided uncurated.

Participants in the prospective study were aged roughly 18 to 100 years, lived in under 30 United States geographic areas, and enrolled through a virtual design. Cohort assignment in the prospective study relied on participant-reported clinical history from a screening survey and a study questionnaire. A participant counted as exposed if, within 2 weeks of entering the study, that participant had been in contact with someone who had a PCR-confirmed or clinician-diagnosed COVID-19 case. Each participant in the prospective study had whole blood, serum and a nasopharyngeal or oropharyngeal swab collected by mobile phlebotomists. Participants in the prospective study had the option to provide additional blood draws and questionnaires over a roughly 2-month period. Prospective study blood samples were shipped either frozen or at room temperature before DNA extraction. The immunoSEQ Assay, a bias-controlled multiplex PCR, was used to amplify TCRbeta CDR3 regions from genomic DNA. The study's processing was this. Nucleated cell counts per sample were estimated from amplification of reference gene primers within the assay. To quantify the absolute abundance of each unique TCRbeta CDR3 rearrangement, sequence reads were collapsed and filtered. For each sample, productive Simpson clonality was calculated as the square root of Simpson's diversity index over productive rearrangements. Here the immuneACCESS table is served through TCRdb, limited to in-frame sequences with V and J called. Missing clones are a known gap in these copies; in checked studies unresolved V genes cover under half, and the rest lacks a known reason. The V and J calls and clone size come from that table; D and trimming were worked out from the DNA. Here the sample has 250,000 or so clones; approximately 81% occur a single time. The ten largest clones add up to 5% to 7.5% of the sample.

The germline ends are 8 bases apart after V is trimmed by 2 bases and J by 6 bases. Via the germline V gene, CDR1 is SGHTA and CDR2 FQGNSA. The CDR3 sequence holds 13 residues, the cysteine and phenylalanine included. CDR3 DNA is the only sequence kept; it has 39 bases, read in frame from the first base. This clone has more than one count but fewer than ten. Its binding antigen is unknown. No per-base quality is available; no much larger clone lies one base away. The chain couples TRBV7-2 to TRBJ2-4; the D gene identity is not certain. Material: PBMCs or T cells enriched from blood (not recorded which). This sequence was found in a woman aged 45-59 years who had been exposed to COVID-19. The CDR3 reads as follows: CASSLPSGNIQYF. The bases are TGTGCCAGCAGCTTACCTTCAGGAAACATTCAGTACTTC.